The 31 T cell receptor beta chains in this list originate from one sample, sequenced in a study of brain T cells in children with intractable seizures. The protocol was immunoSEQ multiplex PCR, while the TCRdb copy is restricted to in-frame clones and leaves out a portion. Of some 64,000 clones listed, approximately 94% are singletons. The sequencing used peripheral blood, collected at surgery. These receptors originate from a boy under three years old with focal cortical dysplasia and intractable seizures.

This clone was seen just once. The CDR3 nucleotides read TGTGCCAGCAGCGAGGGACTTTCCTACGAGCAGTACTTC. It encodes CASSEGLSYEQYF. This chain uses TRBV5-4 with TRBJ2-7, with D possibly TRBD2 on 6 matching bases. Germline V gene lookup returns CDR1 SGHNT and CDR2 YYREEE (reference sequence). V was shortened by 4 bases and J by 1 base, with 9 bases between the two germline ends. The length of the CDR3 is 13 residues.

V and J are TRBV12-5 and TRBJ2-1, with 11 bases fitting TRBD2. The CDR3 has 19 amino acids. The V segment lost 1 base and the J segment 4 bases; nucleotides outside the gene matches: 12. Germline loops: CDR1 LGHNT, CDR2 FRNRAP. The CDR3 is CASGLAHTGTSGDYNEQFF. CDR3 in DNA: TGTGCTAGTGGTTTGGCCCATACAGGGACTAGCGGAGATTACAATGAGCAGTTCTTC.

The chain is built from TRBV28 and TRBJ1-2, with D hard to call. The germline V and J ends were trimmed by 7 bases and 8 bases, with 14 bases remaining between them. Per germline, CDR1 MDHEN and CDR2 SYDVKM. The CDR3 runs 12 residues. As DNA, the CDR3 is TGTGCCAGCAAGTGGCCCGTGGGGGGCTACACCTTC. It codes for CASKWPVGGYTF.

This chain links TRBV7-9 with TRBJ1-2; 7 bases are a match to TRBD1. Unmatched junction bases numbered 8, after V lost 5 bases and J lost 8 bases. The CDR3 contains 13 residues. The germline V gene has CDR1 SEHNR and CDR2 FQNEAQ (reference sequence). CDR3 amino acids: CASSPSTGAGYTF. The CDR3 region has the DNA TGTGCCAGCAGCCCCTCAACAGGGGCCGGCTACACCTTC.

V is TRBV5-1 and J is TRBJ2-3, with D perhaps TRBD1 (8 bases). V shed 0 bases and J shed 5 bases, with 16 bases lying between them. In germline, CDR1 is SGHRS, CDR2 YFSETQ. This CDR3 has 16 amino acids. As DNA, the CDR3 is TGCGCCAGCAGCTTGGCCGGACAGGGAGGGAGAGATACGCAGTATTTT. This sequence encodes CASSLAGQGGRDTQYF. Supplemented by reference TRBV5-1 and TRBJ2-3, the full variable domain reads KAGVTQTPRYLIKTRGQQVTLSCSPISGHRSVSWYQQTPGQGLQFLFEYFSETQRNKGNFPGRFSGRQFSNSRSEMNVSTLELGDSALYLCASSLAGQGGRDTQYFGPGTRLTVL.

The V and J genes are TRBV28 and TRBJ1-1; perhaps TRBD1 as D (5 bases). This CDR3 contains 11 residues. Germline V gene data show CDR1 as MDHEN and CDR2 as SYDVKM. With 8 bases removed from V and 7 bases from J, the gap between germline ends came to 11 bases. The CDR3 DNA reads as TGTGCCAGCTGGGAAGGGGATGAAGCTTTCTTT. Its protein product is CASWEGDEAFF.

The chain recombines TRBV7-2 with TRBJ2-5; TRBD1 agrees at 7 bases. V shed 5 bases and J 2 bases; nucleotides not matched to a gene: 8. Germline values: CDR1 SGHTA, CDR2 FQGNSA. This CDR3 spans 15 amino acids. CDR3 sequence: CASSTLRTGQETQYF. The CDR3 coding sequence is TGTGCCAGCAGCACTCTCCGGACAGGACAAGAGACCCAGTACTTC.

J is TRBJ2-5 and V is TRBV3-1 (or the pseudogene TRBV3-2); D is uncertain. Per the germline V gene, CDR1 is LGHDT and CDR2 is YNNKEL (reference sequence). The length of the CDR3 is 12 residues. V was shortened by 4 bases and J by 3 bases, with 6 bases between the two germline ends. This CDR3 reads CASSLSEETQYF. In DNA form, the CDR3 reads TGTGCCAGCAGCCTCTCCGAAGAGACCCAGTACTTC.

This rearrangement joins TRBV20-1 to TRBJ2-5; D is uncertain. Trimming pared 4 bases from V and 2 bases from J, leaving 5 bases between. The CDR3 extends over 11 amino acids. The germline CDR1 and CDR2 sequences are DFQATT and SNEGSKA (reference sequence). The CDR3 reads CSATHQETQYF. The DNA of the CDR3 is TGCAGTGCTACTCATCAAGAGACCCAGTACTTC.

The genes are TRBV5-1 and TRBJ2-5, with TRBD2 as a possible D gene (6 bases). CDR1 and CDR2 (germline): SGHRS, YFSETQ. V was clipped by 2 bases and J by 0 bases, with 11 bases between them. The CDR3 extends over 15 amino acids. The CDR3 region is CASSFLRGDQETQYF. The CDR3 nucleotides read TGCGCCAGCAGCTTTTTGCGGGGAGACCAAGAGACCCAGTACTTC.

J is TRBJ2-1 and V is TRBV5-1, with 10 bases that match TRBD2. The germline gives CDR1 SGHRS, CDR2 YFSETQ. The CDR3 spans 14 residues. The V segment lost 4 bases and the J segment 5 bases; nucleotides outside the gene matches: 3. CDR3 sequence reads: CASSVAGGNNEQFF. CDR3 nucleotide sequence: TGCGCCAGCAGCGTAGCGGGGGGTAACAATGAGCAGTTCTTC.

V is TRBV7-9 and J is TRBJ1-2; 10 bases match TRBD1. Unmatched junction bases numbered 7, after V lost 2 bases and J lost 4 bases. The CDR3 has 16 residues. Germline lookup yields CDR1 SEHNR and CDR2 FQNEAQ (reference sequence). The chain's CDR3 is CASSLTTGGERYGYTF. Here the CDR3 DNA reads TGTGCCAGCAGCTTAACGACAGGGGGCGAGCGCTATGGCTACACCTTC.

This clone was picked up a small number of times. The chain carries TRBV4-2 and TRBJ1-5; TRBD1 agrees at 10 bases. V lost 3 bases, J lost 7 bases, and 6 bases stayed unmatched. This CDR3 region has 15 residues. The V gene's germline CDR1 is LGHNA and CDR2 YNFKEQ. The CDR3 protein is CASSHDGTGDQPQHF. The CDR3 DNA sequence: TGTGCCAGCAGCCACGACGGGACAGGGGACCAGCCCCAGCATTTT.

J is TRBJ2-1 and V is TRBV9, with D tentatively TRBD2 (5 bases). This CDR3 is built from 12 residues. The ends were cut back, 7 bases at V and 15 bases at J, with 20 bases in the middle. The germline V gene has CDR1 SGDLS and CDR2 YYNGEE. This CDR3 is CASRASNEHWFF. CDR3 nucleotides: TGTGCCAGCCGAGCTAGCAATGAGCATTGGTTCTTC.

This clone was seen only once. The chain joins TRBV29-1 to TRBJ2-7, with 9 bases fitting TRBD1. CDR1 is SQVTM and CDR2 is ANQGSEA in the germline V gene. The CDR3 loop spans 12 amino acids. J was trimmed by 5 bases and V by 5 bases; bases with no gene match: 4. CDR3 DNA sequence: TGCAGCGTTCTACAGGGGGCGAACGAGCAGTACTTC. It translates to CSVLQGANEQYF.

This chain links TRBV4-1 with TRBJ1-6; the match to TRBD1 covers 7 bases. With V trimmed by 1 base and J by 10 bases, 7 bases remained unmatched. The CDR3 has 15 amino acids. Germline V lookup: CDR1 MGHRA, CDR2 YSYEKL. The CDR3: CASSQGKGAESPLHF. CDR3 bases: TGCGCCAGCAGCCAAGGAAAGGGGGCTGAGTCACCCCTCCACTTT.

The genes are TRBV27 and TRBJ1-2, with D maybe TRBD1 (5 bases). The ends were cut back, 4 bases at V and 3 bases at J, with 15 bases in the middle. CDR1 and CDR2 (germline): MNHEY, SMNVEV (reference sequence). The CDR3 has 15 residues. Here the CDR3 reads CASSSGTGRYYGYTF. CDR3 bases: TGTGCCAGCAGTTCTGGAACGGGACGGTACTATGGCTACACCTTC.

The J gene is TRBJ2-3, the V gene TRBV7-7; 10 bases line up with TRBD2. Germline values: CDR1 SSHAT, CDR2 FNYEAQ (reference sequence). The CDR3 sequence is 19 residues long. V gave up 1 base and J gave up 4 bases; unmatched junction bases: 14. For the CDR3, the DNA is TGTGCCAGCAGCTTAGATGGGGCTAGCGGGAGTGTCGGGCCAGATACGCAGTATTTT. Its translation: CASSLDGASGSVGPDTQYF.

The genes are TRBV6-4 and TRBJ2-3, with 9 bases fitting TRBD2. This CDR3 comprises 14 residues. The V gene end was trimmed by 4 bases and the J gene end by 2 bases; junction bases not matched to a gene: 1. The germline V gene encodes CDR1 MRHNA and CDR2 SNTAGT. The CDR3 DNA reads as TGTGCCAGCAGTGCGGGACTAGCCACAGATACGCAGTATTTT. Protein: CASSAGLATDTQYF.

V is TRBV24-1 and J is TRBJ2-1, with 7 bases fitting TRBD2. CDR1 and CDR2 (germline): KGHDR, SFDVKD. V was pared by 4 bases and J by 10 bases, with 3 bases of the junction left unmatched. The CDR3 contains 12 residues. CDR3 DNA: TGTGCCACCAGTGACCCGGGACTAGAGCAGTTCTTC. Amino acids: CATSDPGLEQFF.

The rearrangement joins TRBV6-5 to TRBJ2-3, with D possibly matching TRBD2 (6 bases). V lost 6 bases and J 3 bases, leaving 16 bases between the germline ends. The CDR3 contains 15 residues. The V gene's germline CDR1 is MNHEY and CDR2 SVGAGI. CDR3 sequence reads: CASSSGPGGTDTQYF. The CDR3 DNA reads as TGTGCCAGCAGCTCAGGACCTGGAGGGACAGATACGCAGTATTTT.

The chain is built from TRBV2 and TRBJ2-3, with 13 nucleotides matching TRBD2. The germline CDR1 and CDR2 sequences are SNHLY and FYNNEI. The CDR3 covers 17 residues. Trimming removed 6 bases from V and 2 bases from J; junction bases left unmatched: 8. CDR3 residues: CASSQTSGRGTTDTQYF. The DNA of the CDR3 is TGTGCCAGCAGCCAAACTAGCGGGAGGGGAACCACAGATACGCAGTATTTT.

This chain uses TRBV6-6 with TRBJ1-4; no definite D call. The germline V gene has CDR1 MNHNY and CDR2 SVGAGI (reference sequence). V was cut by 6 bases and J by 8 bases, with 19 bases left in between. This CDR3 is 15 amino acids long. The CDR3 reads CASRTLKGHGEKLFF. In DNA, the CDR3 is TGTGCCAGCAGAACCCTGAAGGGCCATGGCGAAAAACTGTTTTTT.

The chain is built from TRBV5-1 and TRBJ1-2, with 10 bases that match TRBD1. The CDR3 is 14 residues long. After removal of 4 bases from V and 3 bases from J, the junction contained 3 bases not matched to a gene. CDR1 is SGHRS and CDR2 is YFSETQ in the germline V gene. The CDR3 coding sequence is TGCGCCAGCAGCGGAGACAGGGGGCACTATGGCTACACCTTC. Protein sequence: CASSGDRGHYGYTF.

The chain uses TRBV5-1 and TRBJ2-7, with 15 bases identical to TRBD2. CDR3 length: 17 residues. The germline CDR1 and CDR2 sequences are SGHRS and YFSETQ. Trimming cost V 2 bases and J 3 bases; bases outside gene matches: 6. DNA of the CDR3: TGCGCCAGCAGCTTAGGACTAGCGGGGGGGCGCTTCTACGAGCAGTACTTC. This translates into CASSLGLAGGRFYEQYF.

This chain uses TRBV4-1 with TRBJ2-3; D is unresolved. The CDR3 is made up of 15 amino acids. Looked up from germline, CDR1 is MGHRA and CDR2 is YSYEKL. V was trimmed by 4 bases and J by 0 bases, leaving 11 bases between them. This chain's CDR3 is CASSPRSRSTDTQYF. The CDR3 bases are TGCGCCAGCAGCCCCCGCTCTCGGAGCACAGATACGCAGTATTTT.

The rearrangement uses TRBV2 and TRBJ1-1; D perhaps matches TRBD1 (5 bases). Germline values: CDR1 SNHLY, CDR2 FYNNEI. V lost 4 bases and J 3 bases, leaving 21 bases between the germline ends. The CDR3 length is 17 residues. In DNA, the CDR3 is TGTGCCAGCAGTGTCTATGAGGGTTCCTTGGGGGACACTGAAGCTTTCTTT. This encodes CASSVYEGSLGDTEAFF.

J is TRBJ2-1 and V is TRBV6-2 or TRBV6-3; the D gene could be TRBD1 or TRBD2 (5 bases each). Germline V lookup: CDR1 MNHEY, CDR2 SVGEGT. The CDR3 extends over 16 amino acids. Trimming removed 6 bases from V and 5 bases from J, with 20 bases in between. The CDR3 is CASSLEVRGPNNEQFF. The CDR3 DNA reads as TGTGCCAGCAGCCTAGAAGTTCGGGGCCCTAACAATGAGCAGTTCTTC.

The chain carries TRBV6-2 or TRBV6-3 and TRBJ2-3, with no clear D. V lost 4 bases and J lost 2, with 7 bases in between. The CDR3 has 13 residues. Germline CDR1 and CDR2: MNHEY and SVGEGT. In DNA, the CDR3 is TGTGCCAGCAGTTTGGGGAACACAGATACGCAGTATTTT. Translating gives CASSLGNTDTQYF.

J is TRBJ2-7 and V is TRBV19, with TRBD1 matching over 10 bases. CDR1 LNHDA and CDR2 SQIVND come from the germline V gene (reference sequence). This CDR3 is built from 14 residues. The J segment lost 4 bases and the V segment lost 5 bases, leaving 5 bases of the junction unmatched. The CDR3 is CASSPRTGGYEQYF. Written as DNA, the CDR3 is TGTGCCAGTAGTCCCCGGACAGGGGGATACGAGCAGTACTTC.

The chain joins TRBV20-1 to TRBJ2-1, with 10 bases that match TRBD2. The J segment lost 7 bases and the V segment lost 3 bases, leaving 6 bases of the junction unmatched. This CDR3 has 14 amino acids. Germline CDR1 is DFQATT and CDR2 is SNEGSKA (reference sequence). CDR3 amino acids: CSASSLAGENEQFF. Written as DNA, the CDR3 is TGCAGTGCTAGTAGCCTAGCGGGAGAAAATGAGCAGTTCTTC.